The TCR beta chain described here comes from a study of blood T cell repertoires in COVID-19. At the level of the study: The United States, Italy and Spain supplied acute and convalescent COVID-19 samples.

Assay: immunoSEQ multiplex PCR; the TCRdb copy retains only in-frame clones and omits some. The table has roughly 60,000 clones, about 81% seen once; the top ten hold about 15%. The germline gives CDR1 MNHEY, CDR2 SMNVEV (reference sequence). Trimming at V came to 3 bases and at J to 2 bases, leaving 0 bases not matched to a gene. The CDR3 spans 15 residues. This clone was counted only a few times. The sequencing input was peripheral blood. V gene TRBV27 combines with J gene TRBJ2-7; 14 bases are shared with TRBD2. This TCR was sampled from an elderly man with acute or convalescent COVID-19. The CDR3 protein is CASSLTSGGAYEQYF. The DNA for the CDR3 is TGTGCCAGCAGTTTGACTAGCGGGGGGGCCTACGAGCAGTACTTC.